These 25 T cell receptor beta chains were all obtained from the same sample, sequenced in a study of blood T cell repertoires in COVID-19. Sequenced by immunoSEQ multiplex PCR; TCRdb stores in-frame clones only, minus some. The data show 200,000 or so clones, with 70% to 90% seen just once and about 2.2% held by the top ten. Sequencing was done on a sample of peripheral blood. Every receptor here comes from a woman between 45 and 60 years old with acute or convalescent COVID-19.

The CDR3 is CASSQAKQNEKLFF. The CDR3 DNA reads TGCGCCAGCAGCCAAGCAAAACAAAATGAAAAACTGTTTTTT. This chain links TRBV4-1 with TRBJ1-4; D ambiguous. Between the trimmed V and J ends, which lost 1 base and 5 bases, there was a span of 8 bases. CDR1 is MGHRA and CDR2 is YSYEKL in the germline V gene. The CDR3 length is 14 residues.

The CDR3 protein is CASRDTWTENPLGEQYF. The CDR3 DNA reads TGTGCCAGCAGGGATACTTGGACAGAAAACCCCCTCGGCGAGCAGTACTTC. This sequence joins TRBV2 and TRBJ2-7; D is possibly TRBD1 (6 bases). V gave up 6 bases and J gave up 6 bases, with 27 bases separating them. Per germline, CDR1 SNHLY and CDR2 FYNNEI. There are 17 residues in the CDR3.

The chain combines TRBV10-3 with TRBJ2-3, with a possible D match to TRBD2 (6 bases). Trimming stripped 10 bases from V and 3 bases from J, with 17 bases between. The CDR3 runs to 14 residues. Germline values: CDR1 ENHRY, CDR2 SYGVKD. The CDR3 sequence is CATTEGRGTDTQYF. The CDR3, as DNA: TGTGCCACAACGGAGGGTAGGGGTACAGATACGCAGTATTTT.

This chain links TRBV4-2 with TRBJ1-1, with 7 nucleotides matching TRBD1. V lost 4 bases and J lost 1; bases outside the gene matches: 9. CDR3 length equals 16 residues. CDR1 is LGHNA, CDR2 YNFKEQ, per germline. This CDR3 is CASSRYGTETNTEAFF. In nucleotides, the CDR3 is TGTGCCAGCAGCCGCTACGGGACAGAAACGAACACTGAAGCTTTCTTT.

The chain employs TRBV4-3 and TRBJ2-7; 8 positions match TRBD2. The CDR3 is made up of 16 amino acids. The V gene's germline CDR1 is LGHNA and CDR2 YSLEER. V lost 3 bases to trimming and J lost 0 bases; unmatched junction nucleotides: 7. The CDR3 DNA reads TGCGCCAGCAGCCATCTAAGCGGGGGTAGCTCCTACGAGCAGTACTTC. Its translation: CASSHLSGGSSYEQYF.

The chain employs TRBV19 and TRBJ2-2; a possible D gene is TRBD2 (7 bases). Germline assignment: CDR1 LNHDA and CDR2 SQIVND (reference sequence). The CDR3 totals 15 residues. V was trimmed by 11 bases and J by 6 bases, leaving 22 bases between them. This CDR3 reads CASNDRGRVPGELFF. In DNA, the CDR3 is TGTGCCTCCAATGATAGGGGGAGGGTTCCCGGGGAGCTGTTTTTT.

The chain combines TRBV19 with TRBJ1-5; 9 bases are a match to TRBD1. J was trimmed by 4 bases and V by 4 bases; bases with no gene match: 5. In germline, CDR1 is LNHDA, CDR2 SQIVND (reference sequence). The CDR3 sequence is 15 residues long. The DNA for the CDR3 is TGTGCCAGTAGTACGGGACAGGGACGAAATCAGCCCCAGCATTTT. Encoded protein: CASSTGQGRNQPQHF.

This chain links TRBV7-3 with TRBJ2-1; 7 bases line up with TRBD1. This CDR3 has 17 residues. CDR1 is SGHTA, CDR2 FQGTGA, per germline. J lost 5 bases, V lost 5 bases, and 15 bases had no gene match. The CDR3 protein is CASSGDRAPYGNNEQFF. The CDR3 DNA is TGTGCCAGCAGCGGAGACAGGGCTCCCTATGGTAACAATGAGCAGTTCTTC.

The chain employs TRBV27 and TRBJ1-6; D is uncertain. CDR3 length equals 13 residues. Germline V gene lookup returns CDR1 MNHEY and CDR2 SMNVEV (reference sequence). V lost 7 bases, J lost 4 bases, and 8 bases lay in between. This CDR3 reads CASTPGYNSPLHF. In nucleotides, the CDR3 is TGTGCCAGCACCCCAGGATATAATTCACCCCTCCACTTT.

This sequence joins TRBV19 and TRBJ1-5; 10 bases match TRBD1. CDR1 and CDR2 from the germline V gene are LNHDA and SQIVND (reference sequence). Trimming at V came to 5 bases and at J to 4 bases, leaving 5 bases not matched to a gene. This CDR3 spans 15 amino acids. This chain's CDR3 is CASSSGTGVNQPQHF. CDR3 in DNA: TGTGCCAGTAGTTCCGGGACAGGGGTGAATCAGCCCCAGCATTTT.

The rearrangement joins TRBV11-3 to TRBJ2-1; 7 bases match TRBD2. The CDR3 sequence is 14 residues long. Trimming took 6 bases from V and 4 from J; bases not matched to a gene: 6. Germline V CDR1 and CDR2: SGHNT, YENEEA. This CDR3 is CASSGDGGYNEQFF. The CDR3 coding sequence is TGTGCCAGCAGTGGCGACGGGGGGTACAATGAGCAGTTCTTC.

The chain is built from TRBV6-1 and TRBJ2-1; D perhaps matches TRBD2 (5 bases). Germline CDR1 and CDR2: MNHNS and SASEGT. The CDR3 sequence is 14 residues long. With 0 bases removed from V and 8 bases from J, the gap between germline ends came to 11 bases. CDR3 sequence: CASSEAWLADEQFF. DNA for the CDR3: TGTGCCAGCAGTGAAGCGTGGCTAGCCGATGAGCAGTTCTTC.

The chain carries TRBV11-2 and TRBJ2-2; 14 bases map to TRBD2. The V gene end was trimmed by 3 bases and the J gene end by 6 bases; junction bases not matched to a gene: 9. Germline values: CDR1 SGHAT, CDR2 FQNNGV. The CDR3 contains 18 residues. For the CDR3, the DNA is TGTGCCAGCAGCTTCCCGACTAGCGGGAGGGCCGTCCCCGGGGAGCTGTTTTTT. This gives the protein CASSFPTSGRAVPGELFF.

This clone has only a few counts. The chain has TRBV4-3 and TRBJ2-7; 9 bases are shared with TRBD1. The CDR3 covers 15 residues. Germline CDR1 is LGHNA and CDR2 is YSLEER. The ends lost 4 bases at V and 3 bases at J; junction bases unmatched: 7. CDR3 sequence: CASSRVGQGSYEQYF. The CDR3, as DNA: TGCGCCAGCAGCCGGGTGGGACAGGGAAGCTACGAGCAGTACTTC.

The gene calls are TRBV30 and TRBJ2-1; 8 bases fit TRBD1. V lost 3 bases and J lost 4; bases outside the gene matches: 8. Germline-derived CDR1 and CDR2 are GTSNPN and SVGIG (reference sequence). The CDR3 contains 15 residues. CDR3 nucleotide sequence: TGTGCCTGGAGCCCAGGGACAGGTTTTTACAATGAGCAGTTCTTC. Residues: CAWSPGTGFYNEQFF.

The chain couples TRBV6-1 to TRBJ1-2, with a weak D call TRBD1 (6 bases). Per germline, CDR1 MNHNS and CDR2 SASEGT. The CDR3 has 15 amino acids. V dropped 1 base and J dropped 4 bases, with 13 bases sitting between them. As DNA, the CDR3 is TGTGCCAGCAGTGAAGTTACAGGGAGTACCTATGGCTACACCTTC. This gives the protein CASSEVTGSTYGYTF.

The J gene is TRBJ2-7, the V gene TRBV5-5, with 9 bases matching TRBD1. Per the germline V gene, CDR1 is SGHKS and CDR2 is YYEKEE (reference sequence). With 1 base clipped from V and 1 base from J, the junction kept 3 bases outside the gene matches. CDR3 length: 15 residues. The CDR3 region has the DNA TGTGCCAGCAGCTTGAAGGGACAGGGTTCCTACGAGCAGTACTTC. Protein: CASSLKGQGSYEQYF.

This clone was detected a few times. The sample has other DNA sequences that encode this CDR3 too. CDR3 amino acids: CASSFRGYEQYF. The CDR3 DNA is TGTGCCAGCAGCTTCCGGGGGTACGAGCAGTACTTC. The gene calls are TRBV5-4 and TRBJ2-7, with D maybe TRBD2 (6 bases). V lost 2 bases and J lost 4, with 7 bases in between. The CDR3 covers 12 residues. Germline lookup yields CDR1 SGHNT and CDR2 YYREEE (reference sequence).

The V gene is TRBV10-3, the J gene TRBJ2-7; possible D gene TRBD2, 6 bases. The CDR3 covers 15 residues. V dropped 3 bases and J dropped 3 bases, with 15 bases sitting between them. Germline-derived CDR1 and CDR2 are ENHRY and SYGVKD. DNA for the CDR3: TGTGCCATCAGTGAAACAGTGACGGGACTCTACGAGCAGTACTTC. Residues: CAISETVTGLYEQYF.

Concerning this clone itself: Other DNA sequences of this sample code for an identical CDR3. The gene calls are TRBV7-3 and TRBJ1-1; D uncertain. Germline V gene lookup returns CDR1 SGHTA and CDR2 FQGTGA. The CDR3 is 13 residues long. The V and J ends lost 8 bases and 1 base respectively, with 11 bases between them. This CDR3 reads CASLEQPNTEAFF. The CDR3, as DNA: TGTGCCAGCTTGGAACAGCCGAACACTGAAGCTTTCTTT.

The rearrangement joins TRBV29-1 to TRBJ2-2, with a tentative D call TRBD1 (6 bases). CDR1 and CDR2 from the germline V gene are SQVTM and ANQGSEA. The CDR3 is 13 residues long. Trimming took 3 bases from V and 3 from J, leaving 8 bases between them. Here the CDR3 reads CSVDRGYTGELFF. The CDR3 region has the DNA TGCAGCGTTGACAGGGGATACACCGGGGAGCTGTTTTTT.

The rearrangement links TRBV10-2 to TRBJ1-2; 8 bases are a match to TRBD1. The V gene end was trimmed by 8 bases and the J gene end by 8 bases; junction bases not matched to a gene: 7. This CDR3 is 12 amino acids long. Germline V gene sequence: CDR1 WSHSY, CDR2 SAAADI. The chain's CDR3 is CASSDREVGYTF. The CDR3 bases are TGCGCCAGCTCGGACAGGGAAGTCGGCTACACCTTC.

The V gene is TRBV7-2, the J gene TRBJ2-5; 15 bases are shared with TRBD2. Germline V gene sequence: CDR1 SGHTA, CDR2 FQGNSA. This CDR3 contains 19 residues. The junction had 10 bases not matched to a gene; V was cut back by 1 base and J by 4 bases. The CDR3 region has the DNA TGTGCCAGCAGCTTAGTATTAGGGACTAGCGGGAGGTTGGCAGAGACCCAGTACTTC. It encodes CASSLVLGTSGRLAETQYF.

This clone was counted once. The rearrangement uses TRBV10-2 and TRBJ2-5, with D hard to call. V shed 8 bases and J shed 0 bases, with 13 bases lying between them. The germline V gene has CDR1 WSHSY and CDR2 SAAADI. The CDR3 extends over 14 amino acids. Written as DNA, the CDR3 is TGCGCCAGCGGTACGGCCGGGTACCAAGAGACCCAGTACTTC. Protein: CASGTAGYQETQYF.

This chain links TRBV10-3 with TRBJ2-5, with a tentative D call TRBD1 (6 bases). Per germline, CDR1 ENHRY and CDR2 SYGVKD. V was pared by 5 bases and J by 9 bases, with 19 bases between. CDR3 length: 14 residues. CDR3 region: CAISSGTPVLAQYF. The CDR3 DNA reads TGTGCCATCAGTTCCGGGACACCGGTTTTGGCCCAGTACTTC.